This T cell receptor beta chain was sequenced in a study of glioma-infiltrating T cells. This clonotype appeared many times. What it recognizes is unknown. The CDR3 sequence is 14 residues long. Germline loops: CDR1 DFQATT, CDR2 SNEGSKA (reference sequence). V trimming: 5 bases; J trimming: 4 bases; junction bases outside the gene matches: 8. Points from the study as a whole: CDR3 overlap between tissue and blood was very small. Non-neoplastic patients had below-expected tissue-blood divergence, while all gliomas exceeded expectation.

Amplification of TCR alpha and beta CDR3 regions from RNA used iRepertoire nested multiplex PCR. Tissue mRNA or PBMC total RNA, roughly 100-400 ng, went into one-step reverse transcription and amplification. TCRdb re-called the multiplex PCR reads through MiXCR, storing one row per CDR3 protein. The data contain 110,000 or so distinct CDR3 sequences, less than 30% of them seen just once; the ten biggest clones take up roughly 37%. Sequenced material: glioma tissue, nonneoplastic brain tissue, or PBMCs (not recorded which). The clonotype originates from a human donor with low-grade glioma or glioblastoma, undergoing nonglioma brain surgery, or in good health (not recorded which). The genes are TRBV20-1 and TRBJ2-3; 8 positions match TRBD2. The CDR3 region is CSAHSGEGADTQYF. The DNA of the CDR3 is TGCAGTGCTCATAGCGGGGAAGGCGCAGATACGCAGTATTTT.